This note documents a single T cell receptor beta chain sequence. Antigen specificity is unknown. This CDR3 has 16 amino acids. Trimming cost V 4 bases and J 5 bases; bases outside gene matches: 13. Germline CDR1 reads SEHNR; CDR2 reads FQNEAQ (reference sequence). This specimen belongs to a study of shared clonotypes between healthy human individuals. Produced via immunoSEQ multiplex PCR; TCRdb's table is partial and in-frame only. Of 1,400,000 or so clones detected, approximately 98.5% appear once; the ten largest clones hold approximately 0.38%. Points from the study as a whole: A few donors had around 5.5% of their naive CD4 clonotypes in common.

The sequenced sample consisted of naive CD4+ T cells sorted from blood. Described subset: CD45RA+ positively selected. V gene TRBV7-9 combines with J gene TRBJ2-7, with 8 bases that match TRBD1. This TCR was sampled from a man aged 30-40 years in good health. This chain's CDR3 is CASSSRQGTLVNEQYF. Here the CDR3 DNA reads TGTGCCAGCAGCTCCCGACAGGGGACCCTAGTTAACGAGCAGTACTTC.